This T cell receptor beta chain derives from a study of T cells in localized non-small cell lung cancer. Trimming took off 2 bases at V and 5 bases at J, with 18 bases between the two ends. Germline lookup yields CDR1 SGHDN and CDR2 FVKESK. The CDR3 totals 16 residues. Assay used: immunoSEQ multiplex PCR; TCRdb lists only in-frame clones, some missing. The table lists roughly 1,500 clones, less than 30% of them singletons. Taken at least 2 cm from the tumor margin, the adjacent lung showed no atypia. The TCR originated in a man aged 40 to 70 with stage III lung adenocarcinoma. The V gene is TRBV14, the J gene TRBJ2-5; D unclear. The starting material was normal lung tissue next to the tumor, obtained before any cancer treatment. The CDR3 reads CASSQSASEFRETQYF. The CDR3 nucleotides read TGTGCCAGCAGCCAATCGGCTAGTGAGTTCCGTGAGACCCAGTACTTC.